Listed below are T cell receptor beta chains from one sample, sequenced in a study of blood T cell repertoires in COVID-19. Assay: immunoSEQ multiplex PCR; the TCRdb copy retains only in-frame clones and omits some. The sample includes over 150,000 clones, 80% of them seen just once. The source material was PBMCs or T cells enriched from blood (not recorded which). These receptors all stem from a woman aged 60-70 years who had recovered from COVID-19. Both conserved end residues are part of each CDR3. D genes are given only for firm matches. Some rows mark clone size as missing; the rest say once, few, many or name a class of expanded clone.

j_call d_call v_call clone_size cdr3_nt cdr3_aa
TRBJ1-2 - TRBV6-1 once TGTGCCAGCAGTGAAGTGTGGGGCGCATACGTCTACACCTTC CASSEVWGAYVYTF
TRBJ2-2 TRBD2 TRBV10-3 once TGTGCCATCAGCCCTAGACTAGCGGAGAACACCGGGGAGCTGTTTTTT CAISPRLAENTGELFF
TRBJ2-3 TRBD1 TRBV7-3 - TGTGCCAGCAGTAAACAGGGGGCGAGCACAGATACGCAGTATTTT CASSKQGASTDTQYF
TRBJ2-7 TRBD2 TRBV3-1/TRBV3-2 - TGTGCCAGCAGCCAAGCTAGCGGGGAAATCTACGAGCAGTACTTC CASSQASGEIYEQYF
TRBJ2-1 TRBD2 TRBV9 - TGTGCCAGCAGCACGGGACTAGCGGGGGGAGGCCATGAGCAGTTCTTC CASSTGLAGGGHEQFF
TRBJ1-3 - TRBV18 once TGTGCCAGCTCACCTCCCGGGAACATGGTTCACACCATATATTTT CASSPPGNMVHTIYF
TRBJ2-1 TRBD2 TRBV14 once TGTGCCAGCAGCCAAGATAGGTCCAGCGGGGGAGGGAATGAGCAGTTCTTC CASSQDRSSGGGNEQFF
TRBJ1-5 - TRBV7-2 few TGTGCCAGCAGCTTGGGGCAGCTTAGCAATCAGCCCCAGCATTTT CASSLGQLSNQPQHF
TRBJ1-5 - TRBV3-1/TRBV3-2 - TGTGCCAGCAGCCAGGCGGGGTATCAGCCCCAGCATTTT CASSQAGYQPQHF
TRBJ1-4 - TRBV2 - TGTGCCAGCAGTGAGACGCGGGGAGATGAAAAACTGTTTTTT CASSETRGDEKLFF
TRBJ1-6 - TRBV7-8 - TGTGCCAGCAGCCACAGTCCCTATAATTCACCCCTCCACTTT CASSHSPYNSPLHF
TRBJ1-1 - TRBV11-1 once TGTGCCAGCAGCTTATTTCTGACAGTGAACACTGAAGCTTTCTTT CASSLFLTVNTEAFF
TRBJ2-7 - TRBV4-2 - TGTGCCAGCAGCCAAGAGCGGACGGGAACCTACGAGCAGTACTTC CASSQERTGTYEQYF
TRBJ1-6 - TRBV21-1 - TGTGCCAGCAGCAAACCCACAGGGGATAAAGCTTCACCCCTCCACTTT CASSKPTGDKASPLHF
TRBJ1-3 - TRBV6-1 - TGTGCCAGCAGTGAAGTGCCGAGGGCGTCTGGAAACACCATATATTTT CASSEVPRASGNTIYF
TRBJ2-7 - TRBV7-9 - TGTGCCAGCAGCTTAGGAGGACAGTTGGATTTATACGAGCAGTACTTC CASSLGGQLDLYEQYF
TRBJ2-5 TRBD2 TRBV7-8 - TGTGCCAGCAGCTTAGTTGGCGGGGGAGAGACCCAGTACTTC CASSLVGGGETQYF
TRBJ2-1 - TRBV5-6 - TGTGCCAGCAGGCCCGTTTGGGGGGGGCACAATGAGCAGTTCTTC CASRPVWGGHNEQFF
TRBJ2-2 - TRBV27 - TGTGCCAGCAGTTCCAGGGTTGCCGGGGAGCTGTTTTTT CASSSRVAGELFF
TRBJ2-7 TRBD1 TRBV5-1 - TGCGCCAGCAGCCTAGGGGGGACAGGGATCCTCGACGAGCAGTACTTC CASSLGGTGILDEQYF
TRBJ1-4 - TRBV10-3 few TGTGCCATCAGTGACCCCGAACTTAATGAAAAACTGTTTTTT CAISDPELNEKLFF
TRBJ2-7 - TRBV24-1 - TGTGCCACCAGAGACAGGAGCTCCTACGAGCAGTACTTC CATRDRSSYEQYF
TRBJ1-3 TRBD1 TRBV7-9 - TGTGCCAGCAGCTTAACACGACAGGGCCCTGGAAACACCATATATTTT CASSLTRQGPGNTIYF
TRBJ2-3 - TRBV7-7 few TGTGCCAGCAGTCTTACCGGGACAAGCACAGATACGCAGTATTTT CASSLTGTSTDTQYF
TRBJ1-5 TRBD1 TRBV6-5 - TGTGCCAGCAGTCAACAGGGGAATCAGCCCCAGCATTTT CASSQQGNQPQHF
TRBJ2-1 - TRBV7-9 - TGTGCCAGCAGCGACAGTCTTACAGAATACAATGAGCAGTTCTTC CASSDSLTEYNEQFF
TRBJ1-1 TRBD1 TRBV5-1 - TGCGCCAGCAGCGGAAATCCAGGGGGTATGAACACTGAAGCTTTCTTT CASSGNPGGMNTEAFF
TRBJ2-5 - TRBV4-1 - TGCGCCAGCAGCCAAGATAGGGACTTCCCGTTCCAAGAGACCCAGTACTTC CASSQDRDFPFQETQYF
TRBJ2-3 TRBD2 TRBV10-2 once TGCGCCAGCAGTGAGGGGGCTAGCGGGGGGACAGATACGCAGTATTTT CASSEGASGGTDTQYF
TRBJ1-5 TRBD1 TRBV19 few TGTGCCAGTAGTAACAGGGGGTTTAGCGAGCCCCAGCATTTT CASSNRGFSEPQHF
TRBJ1-1 - TRBV11-2 - TGTGCCAGCAGCTTCACTAGCGGGACACAGAACACTGAAGCTTTCTTT CASSFTSGTQNTEAFF
TRBJ2-7 TRBD1 TRBV6-5 - TGTGCCAGCAGTTACGGGACAGGGGCCTCCTACGAGCAGTACTTC CASSYGTGASYEQYF
TRBJ2-7 - TRBV21-1 many TGTGCCAGCAGCAAAGTAGGGAGGGACAGGGGAATTCGAGTCCGCTACGAGCAGTACTTC CASSKVGRDRGIRVRYEQYF
TRBJ1-5 - TRBV7-2 few TGTGCCAGCAGCTTTAAGGGAGGTGATAATCAGCCCCAGCATTTT CASSFKGGDNQPQHF
TRBJ1-2 - TRBV30 - TGTGCCTGGAGCTCAGGGGCCGTTGGGGGCTACACCTTC CAWSSGAVGGYTF
TRBJ2-3 - TRBV5-1 - TGCGCCAGCAGCCCACAGGGAATCTACACAGATACGCAGTATTTT CASSPQGIYTDTQYF
TRBJ2-2 - TRBV5-1 - TGCGCCAGCAAGTGGGGGGGGCCGGACACCGGGGAGCTGTTTTTT CASKWGGPDTGELFF
TRBJ1-3 - TRBV9 - TGTGCCAGCAGCCTAGAGTCAGGGGCCCACTCTGGAAACACCATATATTTT CASSLESGAHSGNTIYF
TRBJ2-1 TRBD2 TRBV15 - TGTGCCACCAGCAGAGAGCGGGGGGTCTACAATGAGCAGTTCTTC CATSRERGVYNEQFF
TRBJ2-5 TRBD2 TRBV3-1/TRBV3-2 once TGTGCCAGCAGCCAATCTAGCGGGGGTCGGGAGACCCAGTACTTC CASSQSSGGRETQYF
TRBJ2-5 - TRBV3-1/TRBV3-2 few TGTGCCAGCAGCCACCCCGGGAGCCTCCGGGAGACCCAGTACTTC CASSHPGSLRETQYF
TRBJ1-2 TRBD1 TRBV20-1 - TGCAGTGTTGGGACAGGGGAAGGCTACACCTTC CSVGTGEGYTF
TRBJ1-5 - TRBV18 few TGTGCCAGCTCACCACAGGGGTATAGCAATCAGCCCCAGCATTTT CASSPQGYSNQPQHF
TRBJ2-3 - TRBV12-3/TRBV12-4 - TGTGCCAGCAGCGGGGGTGGGGATACGCAGTATTTT CASSGGGDTQYF